These 21 T cell receptor beta chains were sequenced from one sample in a study of T cells after yellow fever vaccination. TCRdb re-analysed the 5' RACE reads in MiXCR, keeping a single row per CDR3 protein. The table lists a few hundred thousand distinct CDR3 sequences, 17% of them singletons. The source was PBMCs, collected less than 6 days after the first yellow fever vaccination. The receptors were sampled from a young man who received the YFV17D yellow fever vaccine.

V and J are TRBV20-1 and TRBJ2-3; D is perhaps TRBD2 (6 bases). The CDR3 is made up of 13 amino acids. The germline CDR1 and CDR2 sequences are DFQATT and SNEGSKA (reference sequence). V lost 2 bases to trimming and J lost 5 bases, with 11 bases between them. DNA for the CDR3: TGCAGTGCTAGACACCCCGGGGGAGATACGCAGTATTTT. Amino acids: CSARHPGGDTQYF.

The chain combines TRBV3-1 with TRBJ2-7; D not resolved. The CDR3 is 14 residues long. The V gene's germline CDR1 is LGHDT and CDR2 YNNKEL (reference sequence). V was trimmed by 4 bases and J by 3 bases, leaving 13 bases between them. The DNA for the CDR3 is TGTGCCAGCAGCCCCTCGCGAACTTTCTACGAGCAGTACTTC. Its translation: CASSPSRTFYEQYF.

V and J are TRBV5-1 and TRBJ1-1; no firm D call. V shed 0 bases and J shed 6 bases, with 12 bases lying between them. The germline V gene encodes CDR1 SGHRS and CDR2 YFSETQ. The CDR3 covers 14 residues. The CDR3 nucleotides are TGCGCCAGCAGCTTGGCGGGAGCTTGGTCTGAAGCTTTCTTT. Protein sequence: CASSLAGAWSEAFF.

V usage is TRBV6-2 or TRBV6-3 and J usage is TRBJ2-1; 10 bases fit TRBD2. V shed 5 bases, J shed 5 bases, and the junction held 9 bases outside the gene matches. CDR3 size: 16 residues. Germline V CDR1 and CDR2: MNHEY, SVGEGT. The CDR3 nucleotides are TGTGCCAGCAGTACCTTCGGACTAGCGGAGAACAATGAGCAGTTCTTC. Residues: CASSTFGLAENNEQFF.

This clonotype was observed a few times. The chain is built from TRBV18 and TRBJ2-3; D is possibly TRBD2 (7 bases). The germline V gene has CDR1 KGHSH and CDR2 LQKENI. This CDR3 has 15 amino acids. V was trimmed by 1 base and J by 5 bases, leaving 13 bases between them. This chain's CDR3 is CASSPLGGAEDTQYF. DNA of the CDR3: TGTGCCAGCTCACCACTGGGGGGGGCGGAAGATACGCAGTATTTT.

This chain uses TRBV7-8 with TRBJ1-5, with D unresolved. This CDR3 has 14 amino acids. CDR1 and CDR2 from the germline V gene are SGHVS and FQNEAQ. Trimming pared 1 base from V and 2 bases from J, leaving 6 bases between. This chain's CDR3 is CASSLGLGNQPQHF. In nucleotides, the CDR3 is TGTGCCAGCAGCTTAGGGTTAGGCAATCAGCCCCAGCATTTT.

The chain carries TRBV27 and TRBJ2-7; 7 bases are a match to TRBD1. The trim removed 8 bases at V and 4 bases at J, leaving 11 bases unmatched. CDR1 and CDR2 from the germline V gene are MNHEY and SMNVEV (reference sequence). This CDR3 has 14 amino acids. This chain's CDR3 is CASQSDRLFYEQYV. The CDR3 DNA reads as TGTGCCAGCCAATCGGACAGGTTATTTTACGAGCAGTACGTC.

This clonotype was seen more than once but under ten times. The gene calls are TRBV5-5 and TRBJ2-3; 10 bases match TRBD1. Germline assignment: CDR1 SGHKS and CDR2 YYEKEE (reference sequence). The CDR3 sequence is 16 residues long. Losses at the gene ends were 1 base for V and 5 bases for J; bases not matched to a gene: 7. The CDR3 protein is CASSLNGQGGRDTQYF. The CDR3 DNA sequence: TGTGCCAGCAGCTTGAACGGACAGGGGGGCCGAGATACGCAGTATTTT.

This clonotype turned up a few times. This chain connects TRBV7-9 to TRBJ1-5; D is uncertain. CDR3 length: 12 residues. Trimming pared 5 bases from V and 3 bases from J, leaving 5 bases between. Looked up from germline, CDR1 is SEHNR and CDR2 is FQNEAQ (reference sequence). The CDR3 sequence is CASSPHNQPQHF. The CDR3 nucleotides are TGTGCCAGCAGCCCCCACAATCAGCCCCAGCATTTT. Full variable domain (remainder filled in from reference TRBV7-9 and TRBJ1-5): DTGVSQNPRHKITKRGQNVTFRCDPISEHNRLYWYRQTLGQGPEFLTYFQNEAQLEKSRLLSDRFSAERPKGSFSTLEIQRTEQGDSAMYLCASSPHNQPQHFGDGTRLSIL.

This clonotype has just a few counts. J is TRBJ2-7 and V is TRBV25-1; TRBD1 matches 7 bases. Trimming at V came to 3 bases and at J to 5 bases, leaving 13 bases not matched to a gene. Germline CDR1 and CDR2: MGHDK and SYGVNS. This CDR3 comprises 16 residues. In DNA, the CDR3 is TGTGCCAGCAGTGACCATGCCGGGACAGTCCCCGACGAGCAGTACTTC. Translation gives CASSDHAGTVPDEQYF.

This clonotype was found a few times. This chain connects TRBV12-3 or TRBV12-4 to TRBJ2-2; TRBD2 aligns across 9 bases. The CDR3 is 15 residues long. V gave up 8 bases and J gave up 1 base; unmatched junction bases: 5. The CDR3 nucleotides are TGTGCCAGCGGGCGTAGCGGGGGGAACACCGGGGAGCTGTTTTTT. Its protein is CASGRSGGNTGELFF.

With respect to this clonotype: One end of the junction does not line up with germline, which may come from a read error. The V and J genes are TRBV5-1 and TRBJ2-1; TRBD2 aligns across 13 bases. CDR1 and CDR2 from the germline V gene are SGHRS and YFSETQ. CDR3 length: 15 amino acids. This CDR3 reads CASSPARLAGGTWVF. The CDR3 coding sequence is TGCGCCAGCAGCCCGGCGCGACTAGCGGGGGGAACCTGGGTCTTC. The variable domain in full, with the rest retrieved from reference TRBV5-1 and TRBJ2-1, is KAGVTQTPRYLIKTRGQQVTLSCSPISGHRSVSWYQQTPGQGLQFLFEYFSETQRNKGNFPGRFSGRQFSNSRSEMNVSTLELGDSALYLCASSPARLAGGTWVFGPGTRLTVL.

At least ten counts were recorded for this clonotype. The CDR3 coding sequence is TGTGCCAGCAGCTTGGGCGGACAGGGGAATCAGCCCCAGCATTTT. Translation: CASSLGGQGNQPQHF. V gene TRBV5-6 combines with J gene TRBJ1-5, with TRBD1 identical over 9 bases. J was trimmed by 4 bases and V by 0 bases; bases with no gene match: 2. The length of the CDR3 is 15 residues. CDR1 SGHDT and CDR2 YYEEEE come from the germline V gene. Full variable domain (outside the CDR3, taken from reference TRBV5-6 and TRBJ1-5): DAGVTQSPTHLIKTRGQQVTLRCSPKSGHDTVSWYQQALGQGPQFIFQYYEEEERQRGNFPDRFSGHQFPNYSSELNVNALLLGDSALYLCASSLGGQGNQPQHFGDGTRLSIL.

The CDR3 region has the DNA TGCGCCAGCAGCCAAGATGGGGATAGCGGGGGGGCTCAAGATACGCAGTATTTT. This encodes CASSQDGDSGGAQDTQYF. The chain couples TRBV4-3 to TRBJ2-3; 11 bases fit TRBD2. In germline, CDR1 is LGHNA, CDR2 YSLEER. The CDR3 is made up of 18 amino acids. V shed 0 bases, J shed 5 bases, and the junction held 10 bases outside the gene matches.

This clonotype was picked up a small number of times. Here the CDR3 reads CSARVTGDRAEAFF. CDR3 sequence (DNA): TGCAGTGCTAGAGTGACAGGGGATCGCGCTGAAGCTTTCTTT. V usage is TRBV20-1 and J usage is TRBJ1-1, with 8 bases aligning to TRBD1. The CDR3 extends over 14 amino acids. CDR1 DFQATT and CDR2 SNEGSKA come from the germline V gene (reference sequence). Trimming at V came to 1 base and at J to 6 bases, leaving 7 bases not matched to a gene.

This clonotype came up many times. V gene TRBV18 combines with J gene TRBJ2-1; 10 positions match TRBD2. The CDR3 consists of 16 residues. The germline V gene has CDR1 KGHSH and CDR2 LQKENI. Unmatched junction bases numbered 8, after V lost 8 bases and J lost 1 base. The CDR3 here is CASRHLAGESYNEQFF. As DNA, the CDR3 is TGTGCCAGCCGACATCTAGCGGGGGAGTCCTACAATGAGCAGTTCTTC.

The V gene is TRBV11-1, the J gene TRBJ2-5, with TRBD2 matching over 8 bases. V lost 4 bases and J lost 4; bases outside the gene matches: 8. Germline loops: CDR1 SGHAT, CDR2 FQDESV (reference sequence). This CDR3 contains 15 residues. Here the CDR3 DNA reads TGTGCCAGCAGCTCGACCGGACTAGCTGCAGAGACCCAGTACTTC. It is translated as CASSSTGLAAETQYF.

V usage is TRBV15 and J usage is TRBJ2-7; no clear D. Deletions cut 0 bases from V and 13 bases from J, with 19 bases between. Germline CDR1 is LNHNV and CDR2 is YYDKDF (reference sequence). The CDR3 loop spans 14 amino acids. The CDR3 DNA follows: TGTGCCACCAGCAGAGATAAGGCTGGGGTGATAGTCTACTTC. Translated, it gives CATSRDKAGVIVYF.

The gene calls are TRBV6-2 or TRBV6-3 and TRBJ2-7; a weak D match, TRBD1 (5 bases). Per the germline V gene, CDR1 is MNHEY and CDR2 is SVGEGT. V dropped 6 bases and J dropped 4 bases, with 13 bases sitting between them. There are 13 residues in the CDR3. In DNA form, the CDR3 reads TGTGCCAGCAGACAGGACATGCGATACGAGCAGTACGTC. Translated, it gives CASRQDMRYEQYV.

The table lists this clonotype with many counts. V and J are TRBV7-9 and TRBJ1-4; D perhaps matches TRBD1 (5 bases). This CDR3 is built from 13 residues. Looked up from germline, CDR1 is SEHNR and CDR2 is FQNEAQ (reference sequence). The germline V and J ends were trimmed by 1 base and 8 bases, with 8 bases remaining between them. This CDR3 reads CASSLERGEKLFF. The DNA of the CDR3 is TGTGCCAGCAGCTTAGAGAGGGGAGAAAAACTGTTTTTT.

The table lists this clonotype with a few counts. The chain couples TRBV9 to TRBJ1-4; D remains ambiguous. The length of the CDR3 is 15 residues. Germline lookup yields CDR1 SGDLS and CDR2 YYNGEE. The V end was cut by 0 bases, the J end by 4 bases, with 10 bases between. The CDR3 loop reads CASSVERTDNEKLFF. Here the CDR3 DNA reads TGTGCCAGCAGCGTAGAGAGGACCGATAATGAAAAACTGTTTTTT.